This T cell receptor (beta chain) stems from a study of beta chain features in type 1 diabetes. Findings and caveats of the study: Diminished insertions and augmented deletions at VDJ junctions characterized type 1 diabetes patients. All four CD4+ subsets from Type 1 diabetes patients carried moderately but significantly shorter TCRB CDR3s.

Sorted CD4+ subsets: naive, central memory, regulatory, stem cell-like memory (CD45RO/CCR7/CD25/CD127/CD95/CD27 panel). Purity exceeding 98% was reached by all sorted populations. The isolated RNA, all of it, was reverse transcribed, so expressed TCRB transcripts were what got sequenced. The method was immunoSEQ multiplex PCR; TCRdb's version includes in-frame clones alone and lacks a portion of them. The sample carries 150,000 to 200,000 clones, around 63% recorded once. This CDR3 has 13 amino acids. Trimming at V came to 5 bases and at J to 1 base, leaving 3 bases not matched to a gene. CDR1 and CDR2 (germline): GTSNPN, SVGIG (reference sequence). Comments on this clone: Antigen specificity is unknown. The sample holds other DNA sequences that translate to the same CDR3.

The sequenced sample was naive CD4+ T cells from blood. This clonotype was obtained from a man younger than 45 with type 1 diabetes. The rearrangement uses TRBV30 and TRBJ2-3, with 7 bases that match TRBD1. Here the CDR3 DNA reads TGTGCCTGGGCTGGACAGGGCACAGATACGCAGTATTTT. It specifies CAWAGQGTDTQYF. Complete variable domain (other parts from reference TRBV30 and TRBJ2-3): SQTIHQWPATLVQPVGSPLSLECTVEGTSNPNLYWYRQAAGRGLQLLFYSVGIGQISSEVPQNLSASRPQDRQFILSSKKLLLSDSGFYLCAWAGQGTDTQYFGPGTRLTVL.